A selection of T cell receptor beta chains follows, all from one sample in a study of T cells after yellow fever vaccination. MiXCR, applied by TCRdb to the 5' RACE reads, yields one record per CDR3 protein. The sample has 90,000 to 150,000 distinct CDR3 sequences, approximately 7.1% seen once. The sample consisted of CD4+ T cells sorted from PBMCs, taken about 49 days after the first yellow fever vaccination. These receptors came from a man aged 18 to 30 who received the YFV17D yellow fever vaccine. The CDR3 runs from the conserved cysteine through the conserved F or W. D genes are given only for firm matches. Where a row states a size, it is once, few, many or the class of an expanded clone; other rows omit it.

clone_size j_call v_call d_call cdr3_nt cdr3_aa
many TRBJ2-2 TRBV4-2 TRBD1 TGTGCCAGCACCTGGGACAGTAACACCGGGGAGCTGTTTTTT CASTWDSNTGELFF
- TRBJ1-2 TRBV2 - TGTGCCAGCAGTGAGTCGGCATATGGCTACACCTTC CASSESAYGYTF
- TRBJ2-4 TRBV20-1 - TGCAGTGCTACCCCGGGGGAGCCCAAAAACATTCAGTACTTC CSATPGEPKNIQYF
many TRBJ2-2 TRBV12-5 - TGTGCTAGTGGCCTCGAGGTTGGGGAGCTGTTTTTT CASGLEVGELFF
many TRBJ1-4 TRBV4-2 TRBD1 TGTGCCAGCAGCCTCCGACAGGGGACGACTAATGAAAAACTGTTTTTT CASSLRQGTTNEKLFF
many TRBJ2-1 TRBV5-1 - TGCGCCAGCAGCTTGTCGGCAGGATCCTACAATGAGCAGTTCTTC CASSLSAGSYNEQFF
many TRBJ1-2 TRBV5-1 - TGCGCCAGCAGCTTGTGGCAGGGCCGTGGCTACACCTTC CASSLWQGRGYTF
many TRBJ1-2 TRBV7-9 TRBD1 TGTGCCAGCAGCTTAGGGCGGCTTAGGGACAGCAACTATGGCTACACCTTC CASSLGRLRDSNYGYTF
many TRBJ2-3 TRBV7-2 - TGTGCCAGCATCCGGGATATTCAAGATGGTACGCAGTATTTT CASIRDIQDGTQYF
many TRBJ1-2 TRBV4-3 - TGCGCCAGCAGCCAAGACCCGCCTTTTATCTATGGCTACACCTTC CASSQDPPFIYGYTF
few TRBJ2-3 TRBV5-1 TRBD1 TGCGCCAGCAGCAAAGGGGGCCCCACAGATACGCAGTATTTT CASSKGGPTDTQYF
many TRBJ1-1 TRBV20-1 - TGCAGTGCTAGTGCAGGGGCGGTCACTGAAGCTTTCTTT CSASAGAVTEAFF
many TRBJ1-1 TRBV4-3 - TGCGCCAGCAGCCAAAGACTGACGGGGGGATTGAACACTGAAGCTTTCTTT CASSQRLTGGLNTEAFF
- TRBJ2-7 TRBV27 - TGTGCCAGCAGCCCGTTAGCGGCATCCTACGAGCAGTACTTC CASSPLAASYEQYF
many TRBJ2-5 TRBV18 - TGTGCCAGCTCGAAAGCTAGCGAACCTCGGGAGACCCAGTACTTC CASSKASEPRETQYF
many TRBJ1-1 TRBV29-1 - TGCAGCGTTGACTTTAACCGGGTCGAAGCTTTCTTT CSVDFNRVEAFF
- TRBJ1-2 TRBV20-1 TRBD1 TGCAGTGCTAGAGGGGACAGGGTAGATGGCTACACCTTC CSARGDRVDGYTF
many TRBJ2-5 TRBV18 - TGTGCCAGCTCACCACCGGCAGGGTACGAGACCCAGTACTTC CASSPPAGYETQYF
- TRBJ2-2 TRBV5-5 - TGTGCCAGCAGCCCCAGGGGGGGGAACACCGGGGAGCTGTTTTTT CASSPRGGNTGELFF
many TRBJ1-3 TRBV27 - TGTGCCAGCAGGTTAAGTTCTGGAAACACCATATATTTT CASRLSSGNTIYF
many TRBJ1-1 TRBV19 TRBD1 TGTGCCAGTAGTACACAGGGGCGGACTGAAGCTTTCTTT CASSTQGRTEAFF
- TRBJ2-1 TRBV4-3 TRBD2 TGCGCCAGCAGCCAAATGATACAGCGGGGCTACAATGAGCAGTTCTTC CASSQMIQRGYNEQFF
many TRBJ1-2 TRBV7-6 - TGTGCCAGCAGCTTATACGGCGAGGGTGGCTACACCTTC CASSLYGEGGYTF
- TRBJ2-5 TRBV5-4 TRBD2 TGTGCCAGCATCCCCGACGGCGGGGGGAAACAAGAGACCCAGTACTTC CASIPDGGGKQETQYF
few TRBJ2-3 TRBV7-3 - TGTGCCAGCAGCTTAGGGGTGGGACGCCCTACCACAGATACGCAGTATTTT CASSLGVGRPTTDTQYF
many TRBJ2-3 TRBV9 TRBD2 TGTGCCAGCAGCGCTGGCCGGGGGGGAGTCTTGGATACGCAGTATTTT CASSAGRGGVLDTQYF
- TRBJ2-5 TRBV20-1 TRBD1 TGCAGTGCTAGAGGGGACAGGGTGGGGGAGACCCAGTACTTC CSARGDRVGETQYF
few TRBJ1-3 TRBV11-2 - TGTGCCAGCAGCTTAGCAACCTTGGGAGGGAGAGACACCATATATTTT CASSLATLGGRDTIYF
many TRBJ1-2 TRBV15 - TGTGCCACCAGCAGAGACAATGGATGGGGCTACACCTTC CATSRDNGWGYTF
many TRBJ1-1 TRBV30 - TGTGCCTGGAGTGGTCCTCCTAACAGGATTGGAGCTTTCTTT CAWSGPPNRIGAFF
many TRBJ1-6 TRBV5-1 - TGCGCCAGCAGCTTCTCGGGGTCGGCCTATAATTCACCCCTCCACTTT CASSFSGSAYNSPLHF
many TRBJ2-3 TRBV30 - TGTGCCTGGAGTGTGACCGGGACTAGCACAGATACGCAGTATTTT CAWSVTGTSTDTQYF
many TRBJ2-1 TRBV4-2 - TGTGCCAGCAGCCGAACAGGGCAACAAGGGAACAATGAGCAGTTCTTC CASSRTGQQGNNEQFF
- TRBJ2-1 TRBV5-4 TRBD1 TGTGCCAGCAGCTCCGACCAGGGGGCCCACAATGAGCAGTTCTTC CASSSDQGAHNEQFF
many TRBJ2-1 TRBV28 TRBD2 TGTGCCAGCAGTACCTCTAGCGGCAGTTTATACAATGAGCAGTTCTTC CASSTSSGSLYNEQFF
- TRBJ1-4 TRBV20-1 - TGCAGTGCTAGACCATCCTACAGTAATGAAAAACTGTTTTTT CSARPSYSNEKLFF
many TRBJ2-3 TRBV7-2 TRBD2 TGTGCCAGCACCCGACTAGCGGGGGGATACGATACGCAGTATTTT CASTRLAGGYDTQYF
many TRBJ2-1 TRBV5-1 - TGCGCCAGCAGCTTGGTGGCAGGGGGGCATGAGCAGTTCTTC CASSLVAGGHEQFF
- TRBJ2-7 TRBV5-1 - TGCGCCAGCACCCCCGGGGGCGGCCGCTACGAGCAGTACTTC CASTPGGGRYEQYF
many TRBJ2-7 TRBV5-1 TRBD2 TGCGCCAGCAGCTTGGATTTTCAGGGACTATACGAGCAGTACTTC CASSLDFQGLYEQYF
many TRBJ2-1 TRBV6-1 TRBD1 TGTGCCAGCAGCGGTAATCCGGGACAGGGGTTCAATGAGCAGTTCTTC CASSGNPGQGFNEQFF
- TRBJ2-1 TRBV11-2 TRBD2 TGTGCCAGCAGCTTAGGTGGGACTAGCGGGGGGCATAATGAGCAGTTCTTC CASSLGGTSGGHNEQFF
many TRBJ1-5 TRBV10-3 - TGTGCCATCAGTGAGCAAAGAGATCAGCCCCAGCATTTT CAISEQRDQPQHF
few TRBJ2-5 TRBV28 - TGTGCCAGCAGTCCTCGGCAAGAGACCCAGTACTTC CASSPRQETQYF
many TRBJ2-1 TRBV5-4 TRBD2 TGTGCCAGCAGCTTGACTAGCGGGGACAATGAGCAGTTCTTC CASSLTSGDNEQFF
- TRBJ2-5 TRBV28 TRBD2 TGTGCCAGCAAACCTAGCGGGGGAACTGGGAGGGAGACCCAGTACTTC CASKPSGGTGRETQYF
many TRBJ2-2 TRBV6-2/TRBV6-3 - TGTGCCAGCAGGACACCGAACACCGGGGAGCTGTTTTTT CASRTPNTGELFF
many TRBJ2-1 TRBV20-1 TRBD2 TGCAGTGCTATGGTTGCGGGGGGTCCCAATGAGCAGTTCTTC CSAMVAGGPNEQFF
many TRBJ2-3 TRBV2 - TGTGCCAGCAGCGACGACAGGCGGGTAACAGATACGCAGTATTTT CASSDDRRVTDTQYF
- TRBJ1-1 TRBV3-1 TRBD1 TGTGCCAGCAGCCATGACAGGGTAGCTCAGACTGAAGCTTTCTTT CASSHDRVAQTEAFF